The next 2 T cell receptor beta chains were all read from a single sample in a study of T cell clonality in common variable immunodeficiency. Findings of the study overall: Fewer deletions and N-nucleotide insertions were reportedly seen in common variable immunodeficiency TCR beta sequences.

Sequencing used immunoSEQ multiplex PCR; TCRdb keeps in-frame clones, though not all of them. The table lists approximately 29,000 clones, with no singletons. Antigen specificity for these receptors is unknown. The specimen sequenced was peripheral blood mononuclear cells. Receptors were obtained from a human donor with common variable immunodeficiency.

There are many counts of this clone. With the read ending 3 residues before the CDR3 end, the germline J gene is used to fill in that end. V is TRBV5-1 and J is TRBJ2-7; D is uncertain. The length of the CDR3 is 15 residues. The germline V and J ends were trimmed by 0 bases and 4 bases, with 14 bases remaining between them. Germline V gene sequence: CDR1 SGHRS, CDR2 YFSETQ. Incomplete CDR3 DNA: TGCGCCAGCAGCTTGGACTTGCGGCAAAGGTACGAG. This codes for CASSLDLRQRYE. The entire CDR3 protein reads CASSLDLRQRYEQYF.

About this clone: The read gets to within 3 residues of the CDR3 end, and the germline J gene fills in the rest. The chain joins TRBV19 to TRBJ2-2; TRBD1 matches at 8 bases. The germline V gene encodes CDR1 LNHDA and CDR2 SQIVND (reference sequence). The V segment lost 5 bases and the J segment 6 bases; nucleotides outside the gene matches: 11. There are 16 residues in the CDR3. Partial CDR3 DNA: TGTGCCAGTAGTGGAACGGGACAGGTCCGCGCCGGGGAG. Amino acid sequence: CASSGTGQVRAGE. The complete CDR3 protein is CASSGTGQVRAGELFF.